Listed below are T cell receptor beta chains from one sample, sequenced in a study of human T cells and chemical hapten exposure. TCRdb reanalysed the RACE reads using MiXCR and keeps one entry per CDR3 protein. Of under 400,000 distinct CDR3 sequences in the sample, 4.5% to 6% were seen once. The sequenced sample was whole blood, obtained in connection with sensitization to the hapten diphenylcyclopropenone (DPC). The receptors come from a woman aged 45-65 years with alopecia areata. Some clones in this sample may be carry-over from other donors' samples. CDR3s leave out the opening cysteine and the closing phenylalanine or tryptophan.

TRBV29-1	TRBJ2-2	SVEDQETKPGELF
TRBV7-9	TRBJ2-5	ASSSPPVREETQY
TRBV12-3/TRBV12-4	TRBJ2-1	ASKTDTYNEQF
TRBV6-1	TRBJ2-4	ASSEAGLSTNIQY
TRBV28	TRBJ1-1	ASGAWDTEAF
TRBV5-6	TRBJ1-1	ASSQMWGSNTEAF
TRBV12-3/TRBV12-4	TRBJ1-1	ASSPPPMNTEAF
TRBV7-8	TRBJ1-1	ASSFTTVAGASNTEAF
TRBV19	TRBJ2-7	ASSHGTGEGEQY
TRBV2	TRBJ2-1	ASRGQGWSGEQF
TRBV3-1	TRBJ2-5	ASGTGTSGQETQY
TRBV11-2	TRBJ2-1	ASSSEGASRGRDEQF
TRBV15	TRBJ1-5	ATRREGDQPQH
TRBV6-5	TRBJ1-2	ASSWGQGALGYT
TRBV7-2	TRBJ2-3	ASSPRLLAGGPDTQY
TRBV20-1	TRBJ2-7	SARDKTSGDEQY
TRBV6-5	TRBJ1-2	ASSRQGGANYGYT
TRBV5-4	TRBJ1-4	ASSSVKDEKLF
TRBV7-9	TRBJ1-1	ASSLAMMNTEAF
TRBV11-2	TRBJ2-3	ASSFLAGHTDTQY
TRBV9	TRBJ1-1	ASSVVGSLNTEAF
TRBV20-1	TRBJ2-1	SAFETYNEQF
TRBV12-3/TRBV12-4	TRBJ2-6	ASSLRGVDPGANVLT
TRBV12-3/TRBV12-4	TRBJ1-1	ASSLSGDGTEAF
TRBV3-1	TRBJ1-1	ASSQEGRANTEAF
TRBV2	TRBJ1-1	ASRDPTGPFTEAF
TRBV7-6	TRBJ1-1	ASSFDAGGSYMNTEAF
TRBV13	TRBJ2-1	ASSLTGTGYNEQF
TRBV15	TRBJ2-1	ATSRAGARYNEQF
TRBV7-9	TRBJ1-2	ASSLGQGGIGYT
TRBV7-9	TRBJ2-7	ASSPEGAEPYEQY
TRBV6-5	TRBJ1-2	ASSYQGYGYT
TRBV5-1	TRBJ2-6	ASSGTDSGANVLT
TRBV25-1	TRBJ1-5	ASSDPLRPNQPQH
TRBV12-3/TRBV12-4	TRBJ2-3	ASSTLRGTDTQY
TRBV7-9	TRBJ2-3	ASSFETGTGGPDTQY
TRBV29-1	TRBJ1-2	SVASDRDYGYT
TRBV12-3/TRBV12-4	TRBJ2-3	ASGISGMVADTQY